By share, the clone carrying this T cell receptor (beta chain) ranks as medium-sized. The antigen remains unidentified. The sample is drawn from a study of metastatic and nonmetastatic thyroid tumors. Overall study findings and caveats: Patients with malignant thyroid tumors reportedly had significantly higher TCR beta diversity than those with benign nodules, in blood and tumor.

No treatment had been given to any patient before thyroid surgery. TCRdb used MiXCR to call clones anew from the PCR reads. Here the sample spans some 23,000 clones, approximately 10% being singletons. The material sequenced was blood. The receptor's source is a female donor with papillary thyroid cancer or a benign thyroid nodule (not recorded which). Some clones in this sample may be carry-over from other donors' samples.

The CDR3 coding sequence is TGTGCCAGCAGTATTACTACAGGCAGCTCCTACGAGCAGTACTTC. Residues: CASSITTGSSYEQYF. This chain uses TRBV6-1 with TRBJ2-7, with a weak D call TRBD1 (5 bases). Germline CDR1 MNHNS, CDR2 SASEGT. CDR3 length equals 15 residues. Trimming cost V 5 bases and J 0 bases, with 14 bases left between them.